Sequencing of this TCR beta chain was carried out in a study of T cell changes during pregnancy in multiple sclerosis. Only in-frame clones appear in the TCRdb table, and some are missing; sequencing was by immunoSEQ multiplex PCR. This sample has 30,000 to 45,000 clones, with 93% found just once. Trimming removed 2 bases at V and 4 bases at J, with 6 bases between. CDR1 is SNHLY, CDR2 FYNNEI, per germline. This CDR3 has 13 residues. This chain links TRBV2 with TRBJ2-1; maybe TRBD1 (5 bases). The receptor comes from a female donor with multiple sclerosis, enrolled in a pregnancy study. This specimen was CD4+ T cells from peripheral blood mononuclear cells, taken in the first trimester of pregnancy. The CDR3 DNA reads TGTGCCAGCAGTGAATCAGGGTACAATGAGCAGTTCTTC. Translated, it gives CASSESGYNEQFF.